The sequence of this T cell receptor (beta chain) was determined in a study of T cells in Graves' hyperthyroidism and ophthalmopathy. V lost 2 bases and J lost 6; bases outside the gene matches: 4. The CDR3 covers 14 residues. Germline V gene sequence: CDR1 DFQATT, CDR2 SNEGSKA (reference sequence). Researchers took RNA transcripts and amplified the TCR beta CDR3 regions from them. The HTBI primer set was used in a first-round RT-PCR of the TCR CDR3. TCRdb redid the calling of the multiplex PCR reads with MiXCR, one entry per CDR3 protein. Of approximately 320,000 distinct CDR3 sequences listed, roughly 17% are singletons.

This chain connects TRBV20-1 to TRBJ2-1; 10 nucleotides align to TRBD2. The clonotype comes from a man aged 30 to 39 with Graves' hyperthyroidism. The sample taken for sequencing was blood. The CDR3 here is CSARSVAGGNEQFF. As DNA, the CDR3 is TGCAGTGCTAGATCGGTAGCGGGGGGCAATGAGCAGTTCTTC.